Following are 3 T cell receptor beta chains from one sample sequenced in a study of blood T cell repertoires in COVID-19. Only in-frame clones appear in the TCRdb table, and some are missing; sequencing was by immunoSEQ multiplex PCR. The sample lists 130,000 or so clones, almost 70% seen once, with 1.5% to 2% in the top ten. The sequenced sample consisted of peripheral blood. Every receptor here comes from a woman between 70 and 85 years old with acute or convalescent COVID-19.

This clone was observed a handful of times. This chain connects TRBV9 to TRBJ1-1; tentative D call: TRBD1 (6 bases). V lost 3 bases, J lost 3 bases, and 15 bases lay in between. This CDR3 has 15 amino acids. Germline V gene sequence: CDR1 SGDLS, CDR2 YYNGEE. As DNA, the CDR3 is TGTGCCAGCAGCGCTCGGGGGGGCGGATACACTGAAGCTTTCTTT. Translation gives CASSARGGGYTEAFF.

V usage is TRBV19 and J usage is TRBJ1-1; TRBD1 agrees at 7 bases. Germline lookup yields CDR1 LNHDA and CDR2 SQIVND (reference sequence). The V gene end was trimmed by 3 bases and the J gene end by 10 bases; junction bases not matched to a gene: 14. The CDR3 extends over 15 amino acids. The CDR3 DNA is TGTGCCAGTAGTATTCCCCGGGACAGTGTCGTAGGAGCTTTCTTT. Protein sequence: CASSIPRDSVVGAFF.

The chain employs TRBV13 and TRBJ2-7, with 7 nucleotides matching TRBD1. With V trimmed by 5 bases and J by 3 bases, 4 bases remained unmatched. The germline V gene encodes CDR1 PRHDT and CDR2 FYEKMQ (reference sequence). The CDR3 covers 13 residues. CDR3 in amino acids: CASSPGTVYEQYF. In nucleotides, the CDR3 is TGTGCCAGCAGCCCTGGGACAGTCTACGAGCAGTACTTC.